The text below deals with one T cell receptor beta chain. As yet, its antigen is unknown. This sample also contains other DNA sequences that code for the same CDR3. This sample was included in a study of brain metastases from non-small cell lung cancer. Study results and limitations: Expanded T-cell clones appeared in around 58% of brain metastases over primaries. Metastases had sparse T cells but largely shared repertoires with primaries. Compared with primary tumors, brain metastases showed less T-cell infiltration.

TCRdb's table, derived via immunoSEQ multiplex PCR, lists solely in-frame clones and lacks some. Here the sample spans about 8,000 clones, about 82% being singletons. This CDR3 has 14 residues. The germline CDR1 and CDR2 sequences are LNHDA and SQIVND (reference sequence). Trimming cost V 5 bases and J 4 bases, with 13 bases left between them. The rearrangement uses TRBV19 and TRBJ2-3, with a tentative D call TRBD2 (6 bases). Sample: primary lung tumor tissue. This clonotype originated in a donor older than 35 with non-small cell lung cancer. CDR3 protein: CASSGGAGSDTQYF. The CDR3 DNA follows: TGTGCCAGTAGTGGCGGGGCGGGGTCAGATACGCAGTATTTT.